These 18 T cell receptor beta chains share one sample of origin, sequenced in a study of early T cells in non-severe SARS-CoV-2 infection. TCRdb redid the calling of the 5' RACE reads with MiXCR, one entry per CDR3 protein. This sample has about 100,000 distinct CDR3 sequences; approximately 12% occur once, and the top ten carry roughly 7.1%. The sequencing input was whole blood. These receptors were collected from an adult who was a healthcare worker with PCR-confirmed SARS-CoV-2 infection or an uninfected control (not recorded which).

The chain has TRBV5-4 and TRBJ1-4; possible D gene TRBD1, 6 bases. The germline V gene encodes CDR1 SGHNT and CDR2 YYREEE (reference sequence). The CDR3 contains 14 residues. The V gene lost 4 bases and the J gene lost 4 bases, with 11 bases spanning the gap. DNA for the CDR3: TGTGCCAGCAGCCGGGGGGCCTATAATGAAAAACTGTTTTTT. Amino acid sequence: CASSRGAYNEKLFF.

V usage is TRBV6-5 and J usage is TRBJ2-2; D not certain. This CDR3 has 14 amino acids. In germline, CDR1 is MNHEY, CDR2 SVGAGI. Trimming cost V 6 bases and J 5 bases, with 13 bases left between them. The CDR3 is CASSLSIMTGELFF. The CDR3 DNA reads TGTGCCAGCAGCCTCTCCATAATGACCGGGGAGCTGTTTTTT.

This clonotype has a count of ten or more. This chain joins TRBV15 and TRBJ2-2, with D possibly TRBD2 on 5 matching bases. CDR1 and CDR2 (germline): LNHNV, YYDKDF (reference sequence). Between the trimmed V and J ends, which lost 3 bases and 7 bases, there was a span of 18 bases. This CDR3 is 16 amino acids long. The CDR3 DNA reads as TGTGCCACCAGCAGGAGGACTGGTCCTCGAGGCGGGGAGCTGTTTTTT. Translation gives CATSRRTGPRGGELFF.

This clonotype was recorded at least ten times. The chain combines TRBV28 with TRBJ1-2; no reliable D call. V gave up 2 bases and J gave up 5 bases, with 9 bases separating them. Per germline, CDR1 MDHEN and CDR2 SYDVKM. This CDR3 contains 13 residues. The chain's CDR3 is CASSLRRVYGYTF. The CDR3 DNA sequence: TGTGCCAGCAGTTTAAGGAGGGTTTATGGCTACACCTTC.

There are many counts of this clonotype. This sequence joins TRBV7-9 and TRBJ2-2, with D maybe TRBD1 (6 bases). V shed 0 bases and J shed 0 bases, with 14 bases lying between them. This CDR3 contains 18 residues. The germline V gene has CDR1 SEHNR and CDR2 FQNEAQ (reference sequence). The CDR3 sequence is CASSLARQERANTGELFF. CDR3 DNA sequence: TGTGCCAGCAGCTTAGCTAGACAGGAGAGAGCGAACACCGGGGAGCTGTTTTTT. Variable domain in full (rest from reference TRBV7-9 and TRBJ2-2): DTGVSQNPRHKITKRGQNVTFRCDPISEHNRLYWYRQTLGQGPEFLTYFQNEAQLEKSRLLSDRFSAERPKGSFSTLEIQRTEQGDSAMYLCASSLARQERANTGELFFGEGSRLTVL.

This clonotype was observed at least ten times. The chain carries TRBV5-1 and TRBJ2-2, with D possibly TRBD1 on 5 matching bases. V was shortened by 1 base and J by 5 bases, with 12 bases between the two germline ends. The CDR3 is 15 residues long. Germline assignment: CDR1 SGHRS and CDR2 YFSETQ. The DNA for the CDR3 is TGCGCCAGCAGCTTGACTGACAGCTTGACCGGGGAGCTGTTTTTT. This translates into CASSLTDSLTGELFF.

This clonotype has more than one count but fewer than ten. The chain links TRBV12-3 or TRBV12-4 to TRBJ2-6; D gene ambiguous. V dropped 6 bases and J dropped 1 base, with 13 bases sitting between them. This CDR3 has 16 amino acids. This CDR3 is CASSGGTYSGANVLTF. CDR3 nucleotides: TGTGCCAGCAGCGGTGGAACCTATTCTGGGGCCAACGTCCTGACTTTC.

CDR3 in amino acids: CASSGVEGTKNIQYF. The CDR3 DNA is TGTGCCAGCAGCGGGGTGGAGGGCACCAAAAACATTCAGTACTTC. The genes are TRBV5-8 and TRBJ2-4; tentatively, D is TRBD2 (6 bases). Trimming left V 4 bases short and J 2 bases short, with 13 bases between. There are 15 residues in the CDR3. Germline V gene lookup returns CDR1 SGHTS and CDR2 YDEGEE.

This clonotype was found many times. The rearrangement uses TRBV6-6 and TRBJ2-5; D gene unclear. This CDR3 region has 13 residues. CDR1 is MNHNY and CDR2 is SVGAGI in the germline V gene (reference sequence). V was shortened by 5 bases and J by 2 bases, with 9 bases between the two germline ends. CDR3 in DNA: TGTGCCAGCAGTCGCGGTTCTCAAGAGACCCAGTACTTC. It codes for CASSRGSQETQYF.

The rearrangement uses TRBV7-9 and TRBJ2-7; the D is unclear. The germline V gene has CDR1 SEHNR and CDR2 FQNEAQ (reference sequence). The CDR3 covers 13 residues. Between the trimmed V and J ends, which lost 5 bases and 2 bases, there was a span of 10 bases. CDR3 residues: CASSPSETYEQYF. The CDR3 DNA reads TGTGCCAGCAGCCCGTCTGAGACCTACGAGCAGTACTTC. Using reference TRBV7-9 and TRBJ2-7 for the parts outside the CDR3, the full variable domain is DTGVSQNPRHKITKRGQNVTFRCDPISEHNRLYWYRQTLGQGPEFLTYFQNEAQLEKSRLLSDRFSAERPKGSFSTLEIQRTEQGDSAMYLCASSPSETYEQYFGPGTRLTVT.

This clonotype has at least ten counts. CDR3 nucleotides: TGCAGTGCTACCAGGGGCGTCCAAGAGACCCAGTACTTC. It yields the protein CSATRGVQETQYF. V usage is TRBV20-1 and J usage is TRBJ2-5; possible D gene TRBD1, 6 bases. CDR3 length: 13 residues. V was clipped by 4 bases and J by 1 base, with 10 bases between them. The germline V gene encodes CDR1 DFQATT and CDR2 SNEGSKA (reference sequence).

This clonotype was observed at least ten times. This chain connects TRBV20-1 to TRBJ2-3, with 11 bases identical to TRBD2. Losses at the gene ends were 8 bases for V and 2 bases for J; bases not matched to a gene: 6. The CDR3 covers 14 residues. Germline lookup yields CDR1 DFQATT and CDR2 SNEGSKA (reference sequence). The CDR3 loop reads CSFDSGRATDTQYF. The CDR3 coding sequence is TGCAGTTTCGATAGCGGGAGGGCCACAGATACGCAGTATTTT.

The table lists this clonotype with many counts. This chain uses TRBV3-1 with TRBJ2-7; D is possibly TRBD2 (6 bases). CDR1 is LGHDT and CDR2 is YNNKEL in the germline V gene (reference sequence). V was clipped by 5 bases and J by 2 bases, with 13 bases between them. The CDR3 has 14 amino acids. This CDR3 is CASSNAWGAYEQYF. CDR3 DNA: TGTGCCAGCAGCAACGCCTGGGGGGCCTACGAGCAGTACTTC.

This clonotype occurred many times. The V and J genes are TRBV7-2 and TRBJ2-1; TRBD1 or TRBD2 may be the D gene (6 bases each). Germline V gene data show CDR1 as SGHTA and CDR2 as FQGNSA. This CDR3 comprises 15 residues. The V end was cut by 6 bases, the J end by 8 bases, with 20 bases between. CDR3 in DNA: TGTGCCAGCAGGAAAATAGGGGGGAAGCTGGATGAGCAGTTCTTC. Translating it yields CASRKIGGKLDEQFF.

In its sample, this clonotype was seen many times. This may stem from a read error, because a much larger clone lies one nucleotide away. The chain carries TRBV3-1 and TRBJ2-5; no firm D call. Trimming took off 3 bases at V and 5 bases at J, with 1 base between the two ends. The CDR3 length is 10 residues. The germline gives CDR1 LGHDT, CDR2 YNNKEL (reference sequence). CDR3 bases: TGTGCCAGCAGCCATGAGACCCAGTACTTC. Translating it yields CASSHETQYF.

In the case of this clonotype: A much larger clone lies one base from this, so it may be a read error. The missing conserved phenylalanine or tryptophan at the end of this CDR3 makes a read error likely. The V and J genes are TRBV5-4 and TRBJ2-7; 8 nucleotides line up with TRBD2. Germline lookup yields CDR1 SGHNT and CDR2 YYREEE (reference sequence). This CDR3 region has 14 residues. The ends lost 8 bases at V and 1 base at J; junction bases unmatched: 8. CDR3 sequence: CASASSGLSYEQYL. CDR3 nucleotides: TGTGCCAGTGCATCTAGCGGGCTGTCCTACGAGCAGTACCTC.

The genes are TRBV21-1 and TRBJ2-5. TRBV21-1 is an annotated pseudogene. This CDR3 region has 11 residues. This CDR3 is CASSKGETQYF. Here the CDR3 DNA reads TGTGCCAGCAGCAAAGGGGAGACCCAGTACTTC.

This chain connects TRBV12-3 or TRBV12-4 to TRBJ2-3, with a tentative D call TRBD2 (6 bases). The V and J ends lost 1 base and 4 bases respectively, with 6 bases between them. This CDR3 is built from 13 residues. CDR3 DNA: TGTGCCAGCAGTTTAGGGGAGGCAGATACGCAGTATTTT. Translated: CASSLGEADTQYF.